This TCR beta chain was sequenced during a study of blood T cells in healthy people across ages. Primers used in a second PCR of roughly 7 to 11 cycles were a sample-barcoded 5' primer and a J-beta primer mix. TCRdb reprocessed the 5' RACE reads with MiXCR, giving one entry per CDR3 protein. The table shows just over 1 million distinct CDR3 sequences, with under 45% occurring only once. CDR1 is DFQATT, CDR2 SNEGSKA, per germline (reference sequence). J gave up 4 bases and V 7 bases, and 10 bases lay outside the gene matches. This CDR3 contains 14 residues. The clonotype originates from a woman aged 55 to 70 in good health. The rearrangement links TRBV20-1 to TRBJ2-1, with 7 bases lining up with TRBD1. What was sequenced was blood. The CDR3 protein is CSVKGQLIYNEQFF. The CDR3 DNA reads TGCAGTGTTAAGGGACAGCTAATATACAATGAGCAGTTCTTC.